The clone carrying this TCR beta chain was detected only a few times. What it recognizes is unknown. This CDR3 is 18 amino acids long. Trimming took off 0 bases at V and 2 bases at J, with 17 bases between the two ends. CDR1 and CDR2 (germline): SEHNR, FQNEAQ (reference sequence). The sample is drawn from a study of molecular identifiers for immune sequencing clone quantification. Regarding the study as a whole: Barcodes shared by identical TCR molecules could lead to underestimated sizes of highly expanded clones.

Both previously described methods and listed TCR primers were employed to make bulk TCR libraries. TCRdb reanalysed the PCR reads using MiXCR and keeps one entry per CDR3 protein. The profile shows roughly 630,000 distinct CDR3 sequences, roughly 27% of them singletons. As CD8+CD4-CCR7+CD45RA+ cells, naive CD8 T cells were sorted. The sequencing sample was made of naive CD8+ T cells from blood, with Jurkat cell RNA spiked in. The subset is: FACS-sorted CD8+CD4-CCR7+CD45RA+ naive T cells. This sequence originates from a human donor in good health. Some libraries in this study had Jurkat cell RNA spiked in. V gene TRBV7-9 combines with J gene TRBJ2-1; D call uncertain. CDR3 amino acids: CASSLALGRSTTYNEQFF. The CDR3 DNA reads TGTGCCAGCAGCTTAGCCCTAGGGCGGAGTACCACCTACAATGAGCAGTTCTTC.